The sequence of this TCR beta chain was determined in a study of CD8+CD57+ T cells in acquired aplastic anemia. Study outcomes and limitations: Both patients and controls carried the same twenty-nine CD8+ CDR3 sequences.

This clonotype was counted once. The antigen is undetermined. Both TCR beta VDJ combination and CDR3 sequence profiling were carried out. Genomic DNA was the template for this profiling. TCRdb recomputed calls from the reads with MiXCR, one row per CDR3 protein. The sample yields about 270,000 distinct CDR3 sequences, 45% to 65% seen once. The sequencing input was sorted CD4+, CD8+, or CD8+CD57+ T cells (not recorded which) from PBMCs. The sequence was obtained from a human donor with severe aplastic anemia or a healthy control (not recorded which).

The DNA for the CDR3 is TGTGCCAGTAGCCCGGACAGGAGGCCCTACGAGCAGTACTTC. This codes for CASSPDRRPYEQYF. This chain connects TRBV19 to TRBJ2-7, with 7 bases matching TRBD1. This CDR3 contains 14 residues. CDR1 is LNHDA, CDR2 SQIVND, per germline (reference sequence). V lost 6 bases and J lost 2; bases outside the gene matches: 7.